The 10 T cell receptor beta chains listed next were all sequenced from one sample in a study of blood T cell repertoires in COVID-19. Some clones are missing from TCRdb's copy, which holds only in-frame ones; the method was immunoSEQ multiplex PCR. The repertoire has about 350,000 clones, 91% of them found once; the top ten carry approximately 3.5%. The sequencing sample was made of peripheral blood. These TCRs come from a woman between 18 and 30 years old who had recovered from COVID-19.

V gene TRBV7-9 combines with J gene TRBJ1-3, with TRBD1 identical over 7 bases. V was clipped by 6 bases and J by 4 bases; unmatched bases: 6. The germline V gene has CDR1 SEHNR and CDR2 FQNEAQ (reference sequence). The CDR3 sequence is 14 residues long. The CDR3 DNA follows: TGTGCCAGCAGTCGACAGGGACGGGGAAACACCATATATTTT. Protein sequence: CASSRQGRGNTIYF.

This clone was picked up a small number of times. The J gene is TRBJ1-2, the V gene TRBV5-4; TRBD1 matches 9 bases. V lost 4 bases and J lost 6; bases outside the gene matches: 7. Germline loops: CDR1 SGHNT, CDR2 YYREEE (reference sequence). The CDR3 covers 14 residues. CDR3 protein: CASSPWDREDGYTF. As DNA, the CDR3 is TGTGCCAGCAGCCCCTGGGACAGGGAGGATGGCTACACCTTC. The whole variable domain, remainder taken from reference TRBV5-4 and TRBJ1-2, is ETGVTQSPTHLIKTRGQQVTLRCSSQSGHNTVSWYQQALGQGPQFIFQYYREEENGRGNFPPRFSGLQFPNYSSELNVNALELDDSALYLCASSPWDREDGYTFGSGTRLTVV.

The CDR3 nucleotides are TGTGCCACCAGTGATTTGCGAGAGGGAAACTATGGCTACACCTTC. Encoded protein: CATSDLREGNYGYTF. The rearrangement joins TRBV24-1 to TRBJ1-2, with no clear D. Germline loops: CDR1 KGHDR, CDR2 SFDVKD. V was shortened by 0 bases and J by 2 bases, with 9 bases between the two germline ends. The CDR3 length is 15 residues.

The rearrangement links TRBV5-4 to TRBJ1-1, with 7 positions matching TRBD1. Germline CDR1 SGHNT, CDR2 YYREEE (reference sequence). V lost 4 bases, J lost 0 bases, and 6 bases stayed unmatched. The CDR3 extends over 15 amino acids. The CDR3 sequence: CASSRTGVLNTEAFF. The CDR3 nucleotides read TGTGCCAGCAGCCGAACAGGGGTCCTGAACACTGAAGCTTTCTTT.

The chain couples TRBV30 to TRBJ2-2; 10 bases align to TRBD2. J gave up 7 bases and V 3 bases, and 8 bases lay outside the gene matches. Germline CDR1 GTSNPN, CDR2 SVGIG (reference sequence). The CDR3 is 15 amino acids. For the CDR3, the DNA is TGTGCCTGGAGAGTACTAGCGGGATTGGGCGGGGAGCTGTTTTTT. This gives the protein CAWRVLAGLGGELFF. Filled out from reference TRBV30 and TRBJ2-2, the complete variable domain reads SQTIHQWPATLVQPVGSPLSLECTVEGTSNPNLYWYRQAAGRGLQLLFYSVGIGQISSEVPQNLSASRPQDRQFILSSKKLLLSDSGFYLCAWRVLAGLGGELFFGEGSRLTVL.

This clone was seen once. V usage is TRBV5-6 and J usage is TRBJ1-1; D is possibly TRBD1 (6 bases). Per germline, CDR1 SGHDT and CDR2 YYEEEE. Between the trimmed V and J ends, which lost 1 base and 5 bases, there was a span of 12 bases. The CDR3 covers 14 residues. CDR3 nucleotides: TGTGCCAGCAGCTTGCCAGGGGCGGGTACTGAAGCTTTCTTT. Protein: CASSLPGAGTEAFF. Full variable domain (rest looked up from reference TRBV5-6 and TRBJ1-1): DAGVTQSPTHLIKTRGQQVTLRCSPKSGHDTVSWYQQALGQGPQFIFQYYEEEERQRGNFPDRFSGHQFPNYSSELNVNALLLGDSALYLCASSLPGAGTEAFFGQGTRLTVV.

The chain has TRBV2 and TRBJ2-7; D gene uncertain. Per germline, CDR1 SNHLY and CDR2 FYNNEI. The CDR3 spans 14 residues. V was clipped by 8 bases and J by 4 bases, with 18 bases between them. The CDR3 here is CASHSAITPYEQYV. Written as DNA, the CDR3 is TGTGCCAGCCACTCTGCGATTACGCCTTACGAGCAGTACGTC.

The V gene is TRBV7-9, the J gene TRBJ2-1; 12 bases line up with TRBD2. The CDR3 covers 16 residues. In germline, CDR1 is SEHNR, CDR2 FQNEAQ (reference sequence). Trimming removed 3 bases from V and 4 bases from J; junction bases left unmatched: 4. CDR3 residues: CASSFGTSGPYNEQFF. The DNA of the CDR3 is TGTGCCAGCAGCTTCGGGACTAGCGGGCCATACAATGAGCAGTTCTTC. The entire variable domain, with the rest obtained from reference TRBV7-9 and TRBJ2-1, is as follows: DTGVSQNPRHKITKRGQNVTFRCDPISEHNRLYWYRQTLGQGPEFLTYFQNEAQLEKSRLLSDRFSAERPKGSFSTLEIQRTEQGDSAMYLCASSFGTSGPYNEQFFGPGTRLTVL.

The chain uses TRBV4-3 and TRBJ1-2; 10 bases are a match to TRBD1. V lost 3 bases to trimming and J lost 4 bases; unmatched junction nucleotides: 8. CDR3 size: 16 residues. CDR1 is LGHNA, CDR2 YSLEER, per germline. The CDR3 DNA follows: TGCGCCAGCAGCCATTCCGGGACAGGGGAAACCTATGGCTACACCTTC. Translated, it gives CASSHSGTGETYGYTF.

This chain uses TRBV18 with TRBJ2-1; TRBD1 matches at 7 bases. The germline V gene has CDR1 KGHSH and CDR2 LQKENI. The V and J ends lost 2 bases and 8 bases, in that order; junction bases with no gene match: 12. This CDR3 has 16 amino acids. CDR3 nucleotide sequence: TGTGCCAGCTCACCAGGGGGACAGCCGAAGTTGGATGAGCAGTTCTTC. This encodes CASSPGGQPKLDEQFF.